The clone carrying this T cell receptor beta chain was observed once. CDR1 is SEHNR and CDR2 is FQNEAQ in the germline V gene (reference sequence). The CDR3 sequence is 13 residues long. Trimming took 8 bases from V and 3 from J, leaving 14 bases between them. Patients in Seattle were enrolled during active infection, then followed longitudinally. This sample was included in a study of blood T cell repertoires in COVID-19. At the level of the study: Spain, Italy and the United States supplied samples that represented acute and convalescent COVID-19.

Study processing details: Using reference gene primer amplification, nucleated cell counts were estimated. Clones were sequenced by immunoSEQ multiplex PCR, and TCRdb holds only the in-frame ones, with some missing. The V and J calls and clone size were taken over from that table, and D and trimming were inferred from the DNA. The table includes 250,000 to 400,000 clones, approximately 89% detected once. The sequenced material came from peripheral blood. The TCR comes from a woman aged 30 to 39 with COVID-19, enrolled during active disease. The V and J genes are TRBV7-9 and TRBJ2-7, with a weak D call TRBD2 (5 bases). CDR3 in DNA: TGTGCCAGCCGACTTGGAGGAAACTACGAGCAGTACTTC. This encodes CASRLGGNYEQYF.